This T cell receptor (beta chain) was sequenced for a study of T-cell memory formation after mild COVID-19. Across the study: The study found TCR clusters largely donor specific. Notes on the study in general: The study found balanced CD4/CD8 in clones contracting day 15 to 85 and a CD4+ lean in later expanders.

This CDR3 region has 15 residues. The ends lost 3 bases at V and 4 bases at J; junction bases unmatched: 10. Germline V gene data show CDR1 as DFQATT and CDR2 as SNEGSKA (reference sequence). Concerning this clonotype itself: The antigen remains undetermined.

The 5'RACE method, run with constant-segment primers, produced TCR alpha and TCR beta cDNA libraries (carrying sample barcodes and UMIs). TCRdb processed the 5' RACE reads anew with MiXCR; each CDR3 protein has one entry. This table has around 420,000 distinct CDR3 sequences, 24% appearing once. The receptor was isolated from an adult woman who had mild COVID-19 (a few samples of this study predate the infection). Cell type and time point are not known. Sequences were obtained from PBMCs or a T cell subset sorted from them (not recorded which). This chain connects TRBV20-1 to TRBJ1-1; 8 nucleotides align to TRBD1. This CDR3 reads CSASRMTGDSTEAFF. The DNA of the CDR3 is TGCAGTGCTAGCCGGATGACAGGGGACTCCACTGAAGCTTTCTTT.